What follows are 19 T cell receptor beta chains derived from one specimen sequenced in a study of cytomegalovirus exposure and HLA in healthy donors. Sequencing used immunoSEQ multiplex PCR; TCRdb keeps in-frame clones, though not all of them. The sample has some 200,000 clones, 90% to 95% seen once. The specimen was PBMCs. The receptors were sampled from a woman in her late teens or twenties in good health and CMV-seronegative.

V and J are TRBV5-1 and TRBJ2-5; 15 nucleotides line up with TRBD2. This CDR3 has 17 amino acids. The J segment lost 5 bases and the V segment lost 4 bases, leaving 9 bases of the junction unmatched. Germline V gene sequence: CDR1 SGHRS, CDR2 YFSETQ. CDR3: CASSISGLAGGWETQYF. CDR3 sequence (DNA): TGCGCCAGCAGCATTTCTGGACTAGCGGGAGGGTGGGAGACCCAGTACTTC.

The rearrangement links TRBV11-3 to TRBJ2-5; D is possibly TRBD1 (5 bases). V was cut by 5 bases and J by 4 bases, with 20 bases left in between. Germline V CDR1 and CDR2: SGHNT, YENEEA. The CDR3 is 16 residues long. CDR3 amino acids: CASSPVGPGIVETQYF. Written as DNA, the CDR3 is TGTGCCAGCAGCCCTGTTGGTCCAGGGATTGTAGAGACCCAGTACTTC.

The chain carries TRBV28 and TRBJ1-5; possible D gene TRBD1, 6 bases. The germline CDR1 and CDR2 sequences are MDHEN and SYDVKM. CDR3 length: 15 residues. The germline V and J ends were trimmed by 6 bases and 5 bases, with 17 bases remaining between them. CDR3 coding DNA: TGTGCCAGCAGGCAGGACGGCAGGGGTTATCAGCCCCAGCATTTT. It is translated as CASRQDGRGYQPQHF.

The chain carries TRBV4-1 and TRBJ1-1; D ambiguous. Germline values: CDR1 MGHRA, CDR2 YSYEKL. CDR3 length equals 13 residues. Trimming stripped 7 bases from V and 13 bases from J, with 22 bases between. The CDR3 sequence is CASTRLASAELFF. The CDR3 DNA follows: TGCGCCAGCACCCGATTAGCGTCGGCGGAGCTTTTCTTT.

CDR3 nucleotide sequence: TGTGCCAGCAGTTTTGGAGGGGGCTATGAAGCTTTCTTT. This codes for CASSFGGGYEAFF. The chain couples TRBV27 to TRBJ1-1; 7 positions match TRBD1. The trim removed 3 bases at V and 7 bases at J, leaving 5 bases unmatched. Germline CDR1 is MNHEY and CDR2 is SMNVEV (reference sequence). The CDR3 extends over 13 amino acids.

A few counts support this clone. The chain's CDR3 is CASGTGNGYTF. The CDR3 DNA reads TGTGCCAGCGGGACAGGGAATGGCTACACCTTC. The chain recombines TRBV6-5 with TRBJ1-2; 9 bases line up with TRBD1. CDR1 is MNHEY and CDR2 is SVGAGI in the germline V gene. The CDR3 runs 11 residues. V shed 8 bases, J shed 6 bases, and the junction held 1 base outside the gene matches.

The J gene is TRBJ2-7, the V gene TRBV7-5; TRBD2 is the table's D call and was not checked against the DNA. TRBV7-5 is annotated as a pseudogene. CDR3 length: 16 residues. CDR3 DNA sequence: TGTGCCAGAAGGCCAGCGGGAGCAAACGGGACCTACGAGCAGTACTTC. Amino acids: CARRPAGANGTYEQYF.

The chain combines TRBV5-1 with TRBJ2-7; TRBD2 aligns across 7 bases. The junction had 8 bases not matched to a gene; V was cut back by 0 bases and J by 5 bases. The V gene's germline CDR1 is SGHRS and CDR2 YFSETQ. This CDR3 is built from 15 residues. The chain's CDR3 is CASSLDLAEGDEQYF. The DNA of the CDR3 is TGCGCCAGCAGCTTGGATCTAGCGGAAGGGGACGAGCAGTACTTC.

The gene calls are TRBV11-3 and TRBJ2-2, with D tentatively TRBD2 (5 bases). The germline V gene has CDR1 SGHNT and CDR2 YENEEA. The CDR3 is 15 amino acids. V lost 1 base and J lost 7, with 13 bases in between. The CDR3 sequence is CASSLGIGVIGELFF. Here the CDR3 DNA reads TGTGCCAGCAGCTTAGGAATCGGGGTTATCGGGGAGCTGTTTTTT.

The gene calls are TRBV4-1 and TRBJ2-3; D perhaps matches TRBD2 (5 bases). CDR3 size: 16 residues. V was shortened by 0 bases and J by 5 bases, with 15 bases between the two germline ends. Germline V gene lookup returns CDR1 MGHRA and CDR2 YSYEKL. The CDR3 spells CASSQDVEGWKDTQYF. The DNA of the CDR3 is TGCGCCAGCAGCCAAGATGTTGAGGGATGGAAAGATACGCAGTATTTT.

The CDR3 loop reads CANTYEQYF. In DNA, the CDR3 is TGTGCCAACACCTACGAGCAGTACTTC. The rearrangement links TRBV6-4 to TRBJ2-7; D is unresolved. V was trimmed by 10 bases and J by 2 bases, leaving 3 bases between them. This CDR3 has 9 residues. Germline V lookup: CDR1 MRHNA, CDR2 SNTAGT.

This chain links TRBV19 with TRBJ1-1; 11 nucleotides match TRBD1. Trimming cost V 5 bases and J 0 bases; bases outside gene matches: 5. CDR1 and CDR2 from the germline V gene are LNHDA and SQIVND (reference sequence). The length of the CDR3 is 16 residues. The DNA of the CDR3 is TGTGCCAGTAGTGCCGGGACAGGGGGGGTGAACACTGAAGCTTTCTTT. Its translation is CASSAGTGGVNTEAFF.

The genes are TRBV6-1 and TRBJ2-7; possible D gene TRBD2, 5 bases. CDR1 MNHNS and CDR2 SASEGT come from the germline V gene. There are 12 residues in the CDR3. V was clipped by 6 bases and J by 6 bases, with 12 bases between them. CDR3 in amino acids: CASSYPRGEQYF. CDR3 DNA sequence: TGTGCCAGCAGCTATCCCCGGGGCGAGCAGTACTTC.

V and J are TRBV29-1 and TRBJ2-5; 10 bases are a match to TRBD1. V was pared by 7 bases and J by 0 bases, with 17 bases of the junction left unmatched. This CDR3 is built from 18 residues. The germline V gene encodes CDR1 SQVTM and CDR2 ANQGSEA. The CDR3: CSGLGTGELYMYQETQYF. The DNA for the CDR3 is TGCAGCGGACTCGGGACAGGGGAGTTATATATGTACCAAGAGACCCAGTACTTC.

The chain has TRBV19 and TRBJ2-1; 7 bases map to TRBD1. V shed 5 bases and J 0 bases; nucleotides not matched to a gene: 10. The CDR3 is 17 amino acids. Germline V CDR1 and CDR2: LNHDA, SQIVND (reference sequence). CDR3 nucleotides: TGTGCCAGTAGTGCAAGGGACAGCCCGAGCTCCTACAATGAGCAGTTCTTC. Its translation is CASSARDSPSSYNEQFF.

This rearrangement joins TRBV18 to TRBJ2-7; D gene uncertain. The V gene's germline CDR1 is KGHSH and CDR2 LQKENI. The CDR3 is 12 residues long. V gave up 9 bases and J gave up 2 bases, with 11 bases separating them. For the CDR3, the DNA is TGTGCCAGTAGAAAAGATCCCTACGAGCAGTACTTC. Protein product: CASRKDPYEQYF.

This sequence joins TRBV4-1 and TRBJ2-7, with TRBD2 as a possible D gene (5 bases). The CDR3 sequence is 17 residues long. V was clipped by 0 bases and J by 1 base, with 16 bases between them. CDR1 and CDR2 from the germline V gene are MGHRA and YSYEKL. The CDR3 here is CASSQDASGTVSYEQYF. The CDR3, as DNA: TGCGCCAGCAGCCAAGATGCGTCGGGAACCGTGTCCTACGAGCAGTACTTC.

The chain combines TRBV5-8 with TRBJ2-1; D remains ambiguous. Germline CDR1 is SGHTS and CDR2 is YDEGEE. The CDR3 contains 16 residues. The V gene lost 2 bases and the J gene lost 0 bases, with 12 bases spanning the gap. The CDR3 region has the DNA TGTGCCAGCAGCTTAGGCCTAGTGAACTCCTACAATGAGCAGTTCTTC. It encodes CASSLGLVNSYNEQFF.

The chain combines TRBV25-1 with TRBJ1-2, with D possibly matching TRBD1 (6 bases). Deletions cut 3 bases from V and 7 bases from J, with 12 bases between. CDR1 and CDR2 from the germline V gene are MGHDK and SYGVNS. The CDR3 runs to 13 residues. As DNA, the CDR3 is TGTGCCAGCAGTGATCCCAGGGGTCCTGGCTACACCTTC. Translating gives CASSDPRGPGYTF.